Sequencing of this TCR beta chain was carried out in a study of OX40 agonist ivuxolimab in advanced cancers. Study context: Hepatocellular carcinoma, melanoma, renal cell or head and neck cancer occurred in dose-escalation patients.

Excluded were patients having autoimmune disease history or systemic immunosuppression. From germline, CDR1 is LNHDA and CDR2 SQIVND (reference sequence). The CDR3 consists of 15 residues. With 8 bases removed from V and 2 bases from J, the gap between germline ends came to 15 bases. Assay used: immunoSEQ multiplex PCR; TCRdb lists only in-frame clones, some missing. The data hold 50,000 or so clones, with about 89% observed a single time. V and J are TRBV19 and TRBJ2-2; TRBD2 might be the D (6 bases). This sequence was found in an adult with an advanced solid tumor such as melanoma, head and neck, liver or kidney cancer. This sample comprised CD4+ or CD8+ T cells sorted from blood, obtained in a trial of the OX40 agonist ivuxolimab. CDR3 in DNA: TGTGCCAGTTTACAACTAGCATATAACACCGGGGAGCTGTTTTTT. The encoded protein is CASLQLAYNTGELFF.